What follows are 14 T cell receptor beta chains derived from one specimen sequenced in a study of Graves' ophthalmopathy and Graves' hyperthyroidism. As the template, RNA transcripts were used to amplify TCR beta CDR3 regions. Second-round multiplex PCR followed a first-round RT-PCR using HTBI primers. TCRdb ran MiXCR on the multiplex PCR reads and lists one entry per CDR3 protein. Of 230,000 or so distinct CDR3 sequences listed, 45% to 55% are singletons. Sequences were obtained from peripheral blood. These receptors were obtained from an adult man with Graves' ophthalmopathy.

The V and J genes are TRBV20-1 and TRBJ1-4; 10 nucleotides match TRBD1. V lost 5 bases, J lost 6 bases, and 6 bases stayed unmatched. In germline, CDR1 is DFQATT, CDR2 SNEGSKA (reference sequence). CDR3 length: 14 amino acids. The CDR3 spells CSAYPTGGDEKLFF. Written as DNA, the CDR3 is TGCAGTGCTTACCCGACAGGGGGCGATGAAAAACTGTTTTTT.

CDR3 DNA: TGTGCCAGCAGCTTAGACCCAGATAACACCGGGGAGCTGTTTTTT. It yields the protein CASSLDPDNTGELFF. The genes are TRBV7-4 and TRBJ2-2; no clear D gene. Trimming removed 1 base at V and 2 bases at J, with 8 bases between. Germline V lookup: CDR1 SGHVT, CDR2 SQSDAQ. The CDR3 is made up of 15 amino acids. Based on the CDR3 plus reference TRBV7-4 and TRBJ2-2, the full variable domain is GAGVSQSPRYKVAKRGRDVALRCDSISGHVTLYWYRQTLGQGSEVLTYSQSDAQRDKSGRPSGRFSAERPERSVSTLKIQRTEQGDSAVYLCASSLDPDNTGELFFGEGSRLTVL.

There are a few counts of this clonotype. The chain is built from TRBV7-9 and TRBJ2-7; D unresolved. Deletions cut 11 bases from V and 9 bases from J, with 23 bases between. The CDR3 runs to 13 residues. Germline loops: CDR1 SEHNR, CDR2 FQNEAQ (reference sequence). DNA of the CDR3: TGTGCCGCCAGCTTAGAGGCGGCTAGGCCGCAGTACTTC. Its translation: CAASLEAARPQYF.

The CDR3 here is CASNPTLSGHYEQYF. The CDR3 coding sequence is TGTGCCAGTAACCCTACCCTCAGCGGGCACTACGAGCAGTACTTC. The chain is built from TRBV19 and TRBJ2-7, with D possibly matching TRBD2 (6 bases). The germline gives CDR1 LNHDA, CDR2 SQIVND (reference sequence). CDR3 length: 15 residues. Trimming cost V 7 bases and J 3 bases, with 19 bases left between them.

This clonotype was counted between two and nine times. V usage is TRBV7-9 and J usage is TRBJ1-2; D is possibly TRBD1 (6 bases). Looked up from germline, CDR1 is SEHNR and CDR2 is FQNEAQ (reference sequence). V lost 3 bases and J 7 bases, leaving 15 bases between the germline ends. There are 14 residues in the CDR3. CDR3 amino acids: CASSFGARGSGYTF. The DNA of the CDR3 is TGTGCCAGCAGCTTTGGTGCCAGGGGAAGTGGCTACACCTTC.

The chain joins TRBV25-1 to TRBJ1-5; 7 bases align to TRBD1. With V trimmed by 5 bases and J by 4 bases, 8 bases remained unmatched. CDR1 is MGHDK and CDR2 is SYGVNS in the germline V gene. The CDR3 covers 15 residues. The CDR3 sequence is CASSFGQAVNQPQHF. The CDR3 DNA is TGTGCCAGCAGTTTTGGACAGGCTGTTAATCAGCCCCAGCATTTT. Full variable domain (remainder filled in from reference TRBV25-1 and TRBJ1-5): EADIYQTPRYLVIGTGKKITLECSQTMGHDKMYWYQQDPGMELHLIHYSYGVNSTEKGDLSSESTVSRIRTEHFPLTLESARPSHTSQYLCASSFGQAVNQPQHFGDGTRLSIL.

This clonotype was found many times. V is TRBV28 and J is TRBJ2-7, with D perhaps TRBD1 or TRBD2 (5 bases each). Trimming took off 3 bases at V and 7 bases at J, with 19 bases between the two ends. The length of the CDR3 is 15 residues. CDR1 is MDHEN and CDR2 is SYDVKM in the germline V gene. The CDR3 region has the DNA TGTGCCAGCAGTTTTCTGTCAGGGCCTGGGGGTGAGCAGTACTTC. Translated: CASSFLSGPGGEQYF.

CDR3 coding DNA: TGTGCCAGCAGTTACAACCGGGACAGGCAAGAGACCCAGTACTTC. This translates into CASSYNRDRQETQYF. The V and J genes are TRBV11-3 and TRBJ2-5, with 8 nucleotides matching TRBD1. Trimming removed 6 bases from V and 2 bases from J; junction bases left unmatched: 8. The CDR3 totals 15 residues. CDR1 and CDR2 from the germline V gene are SGHNT and YENEEA.

This clonotype appeared a few times. The V gene is TRBV9, the J gene TRBJ1-1; perhaps TRBD1 as D (5 bases). Germline V gene lookup returns CDR1 SGDLS and CDR2 YYNGEE. V was shortened by 8 bases and J by 0 bases, with 8 bases between the two germline ends. This CDR3 has 12 residues. The CDR3: CASQGMNTEAFF. CDR3 DNA sequence: TGTGCCAGTCAGGGAATGAACACTGAAGCTTTCTTT. The variable domain in full, with the rest retrieved from reference TRBV9 and TRBJ1-1, is DSGVTQTPKHLITATGQRVTLRCSPRSGDLSVYWYQQSLDQGLQFLIQYYNGEERAKGNILERFSAQQFPDLHSELNLSSLELGDSALYFCASQGMNTEAFFGQGTRLTVV.

CDR3 nucleotides: TGTGCCAGCAGCCCAGTAGGACTGGGGAACACTGAAGCTTTCTTT. It is translated as CASSPVGLGNTEAFF. This rearrangement joins TRBV2 to TRBJ1-1; D gene unclear. The CDR3 contains 15 residues. Trimming pared 6 bases from V and 1 base from J, leaving 15 bases between. From germline, CDR1 is SNHLY and CDR2 FYNNEI.

A word on this clonotype: The DNA is omitted, as the CDR3 cannot be located on it reliably, and the CDR3 follows TCRdb's listing. The chain combines TRBV10-3 with TRBJ2-3; the DNA was not used to check the table's D call, TRBD1. CDR1 ENHRY and CDR2 SYGVKD come from the germline V gene. 20 amino acids form the CDR3, both terminal residues included. This CDR3 reads CAISVGNEQFFGPPTDTQYF.

This clonotype was picked up many times. This sequence joins TRBV5-1 and TRBJ1-6; the match to TRBD1 covers 8 bases. V shed 1 base and J 8 bases; nucleotides not matched to a gene: 5. Germline V CDR1 and CDR2: SGHRS, YFSETQ. The length of the CDR3 is 15 residues. CDR3 DNA: TGCGCCAGCAGCTTGATTCCGGGACAGGATTCACCCCTCCACTTT. Encoded protein: CASSLIPGQDSPLHF.

This clonotype was detected a few times. The chain employs TRBV10-2 and TRBJ2-2; D is unresolved. CDR3 length: 14 amino acids. Between the trimmed V and J ends, which lost 4 bases and 5 bases, there was a span of 11 bases. The V gene's germline CDR1 is WSHSY and CDR2 SAAADI. CDR3 region: CASSAQRVTGELFF. The CDR3 region has the DNA TGCGCCAGCAGTGCGCAAAGGGTGACCGGGGAGCTGTTTTTT.

The chain links TRBV7-6 to TRBJ1-4; TRBD1 aligns across 9 bases. The CDR3 extends over 15 amino acids. Germline loops: CDR1 SGHVS, CDR2 FNYEAQ. The ends lost 6 bases at V and 7 bases at J; junction bases unmatched: 9. CDR3 residues: CASRILQGAGEKLFF. For the CDR3, the DNA is TGTGCCAGCAGGATACTACAGGGGGCAGGTGAAAAACTGTTTTTT.